These 5 T cell receptor beta chains originate from one sample sequenced in a study of blood T cells in healthy people across ages. Together with a sample-barcoded 5' primer, a J-beta primer mix was included in a second PCR lasting 7 to 11 cycles. Each CDR3 protein is one row after TCRdb ran MiXCR on the 5' RACE reads. The sample records roughly 800,000 distinct CDR3 sequences, approximately 25% being singletons. The sample also formed part of further work on T cells of mothers and their children.

Material: blood. The source of these receptors is a boy aged 5 to 17 in good health.

This clonotype has a handful of counts. The chain employs TRBV5-1 and TRBJ1-4; 8 bases are a match to TRBD1. The CDR3 totals 16 residues. Germline V gene data show CDR1 as SGHRS and CDR2 as YFSETQ. The J segment lost 3 bases and the V segment lost 4 bases, leaving 8 bases of the junction unmatched. This CDR3 is CASSADRVSSNEKLFF. CDR3 DNA sequence: TGCGCCAGCAGCGCGGACAGGGTTAGCTCTAATGAAAAACTGTTTTTT.

The chain has TRBV7-9 and TRBJ1-4; 8 bases fit TRBD1. V shed 4 bases and J 6 bases; nucleotides not matched to a gene: 4. The germline V gene encodes CDR1 SEHNR and CDR2 FQNEAQ (reference sequence). The length of the CDR3 is 14 residues. The CDR3 DNA follows: TGTGCCAGCAGCTCGACAGGGGATCATGAAAAACTGTTTTTT. Protein product: CASSSTGDHEKLFF.

The chain joins TRBV20-1 to TRBJ2-5; D is perhaps TRBD1 (6 bases). Gene TRBJ2-7 matches the end of the DNA better, so the J call may be wrong. This CDR3 region has 12 residues. Germline-derived CDR1 and CDR2 are DFQATT and SNEGSKA (reference sequence). CDR3 sequence: CSAPDRTGEQYF. CDR3 DNA: TGCAGTGCCCCCGACAGGACGGGCGAGCAGTACTTC.

J is TRBJ2-3 and V is TRBV6-1; 9 bases are shared with TRBD1. V lost 6 bases to trimming and J lost 6 bases; unmatched junction nucleotides: 4. From germline, CDR1 is MNHNS and CDR2 SASEGT. The CDR3 loop spans 13 amino acids. CDR3 sequence: CASSRTGEDTQYF. CDR3 bases: TGTGCCAGCAGCAGGACAGGGGAGGATACGCAGTATTTT.

The gene calls are TRBV6-2 or TRBV6-3 and TRBJ2-5, with a possible D match to TRBD1 (5 bases). V lost 6 bases and J 0 bases, leaving 11 bases between the germline ends. Germline CDR1 is MNHEY and CDR2 is SVGEGT. The CDR3 extends over 14 amino acids. The CDR3, as DNA: TGTGCCAGCAGCGCGACAGTAAACCAAGAGACCCAGTACTTC. This gives the protein CASSATVNQETQYF.